This T cell receptor beta chain was sequenced for a study of a mutant IDH1 vaccine in newly diagnosed glioma. Study-level background: Vaccinations were initiated 4-6 weeks following radiotherapy alone, or were given together with temozolomide cycles. Receipt of radiotherapy, temozolomide, or both preceded the study, and most received both.

As to time point: week 47, end of study. In the vaccine, a single dose held 300 ug of the mutant IDH1 20-mer peptide, along with topical imiquimod. Note on this clone: Its antigen remains unidentified.

Clones were read by immunoSEQ multiplex PCR, and TCRdb kept only the in-frame ones, dropping some. This sample has around 100,000 clones, with 85% to 90% found just once. The CDR3 runs 15 residues. The germline gives CDR1 SGHRS, CDR2 YFSETQ. Trimming removed 1 base at V and 5 bases at J, with 12 bases between. The clonotype was recovered from a woman in her fifties or sixties with glioma. The sample was PBMCs, taken from a glioma patient whose treatment included an IDH1 peptide vaccine. This chain joins TRBV5-1 and TRBJ1-4, with D uncertain. CDR3 sequence: CASSLSPGLNEKLFF. The CDR3, as DNA: TGCGCCAGCAGCTTGTCCCCGGGCCTGAATGAAAAACTGTTTTTT.